These 18 T cell receptor beta chains were sequenced from one sample in a study of vaccination and CD4 T cells after COVID-19. These receptors lack a known antigen. Researchers used the Oncomine TCR Beta short-read assay to sequence DNA from cultured CD4+ T cells. A single record per CDR3 protein comes from TCRdb applying MiXCR to the PCR reads. The sample lists about 15,000 distinct CDR3 sequences, around half occurring once. Treatment of the sample: roughly ten-day PBMC culture with coronavirus spike peptide pools or control peptides (ViraFEST assay). The sample here was CD4+ T cells from blood, cultured in vitro, taken before SARS-CoV-2 vaccination. The receptor set was obtained from a human donor who had recovered from COVID-19.

The gene calls are TRBV20-1 and TRBJ2-3; 11 nucleotides match TRBD2. The trim removed 6 bases at V and 2 bases at J, leaving 4 bases unmatched. The CDR3 consists of 14 residues. The V gene's germline CDR1 is DFQATT and CDR2 SNEGSKA (reference sequence). The CDR3 spells CSAQTSGITDTQYF. CDR3 DNA: TGCAGTGCGCAGACTAGCGGGATCACAGATACGCAGTATTTT.

The chain couples TRBV7-8 to TRBJ2-5, with 7 bases matching TRBD1. CDR3 length: 14 residues. CDR1 is SGHVS and CDR2 is FQNEAQ in the germline V gene. After removal of 8 bases from V and 2 bases from J, the junction contained 8 bases not matched to a gene. The CDR3 sequence: CASALPGQQETQYF. Here the CDR3 DNA reads TGTGCCAGCGCCCTACCGGGACAGCAAGAGACCCAGTACTTC.

Of note for this clonotype: One junction end disagrees with the germline gene, perhaps due to a read error. As DNA, the CDR3 is TGCAGTGCTAGTGGGGGGGATGGCCACACCTTC. This encodes CSASGGDGHTF. This sequence joins TRBV20-1 and TRBJ1-2; D possibly corresponds to TRBD1 (5 bases). CDR3 size: 11 residues. The V gene's germline CDR1 is DFQATT and CDR2 SNEGSKA (reference sequence).

This chain uses TRBV4-1 with TRBJ1-6; a weak D match, TRBD1 (5 bases). The ends were cut back, 2 bases at V and 2 bases at J, with 10 bases in the middle. Germline values: CDR1 MGHRA, CDR2 YSYEKL. The CDR3 runs 16 residues. CDR3 DNA sequence: TGCGCCAGCAGCCAATCCCCAGGGACCTATAATTCACCCCTCCACTTT. Protein sequence: CASSQSPGTYNSPLHF.

This sequence joins TRBV11-2 and TRBJ1-2, with 7 bases identical to TRBD1. The J segment lost 2 bases and the V segment lost 5 bases, leaving 2 bases of the junction unmatched. This CDR3 region has 13 residues. Looked up from germline, CDR1 is SGHAT and CDR2 is FQNNGV. The CDR3 loop reads CASSNRGNYGYTF. CDR3 nucleotides: TGTGCCAGCAGCAACAGGGGAAACTATGGCTACACCTTC.

The genes are TRBV11-3 and TRBJ1-6; D not resolved. V was clipped by 10 bases and J by 0 bases, with 13 bases between them. The CDR3 loop spans 15 amino acids. From germline, CDR1 is SGHNT and CDR2 YENEEA. CDR3 residues: CANATDRSYNSPLHF. The DNA for the CDR3 is TGTGCCAACGCGACGGACCGCTCCTATAATTCACCCCTCCACTTT.

The chain carries TRBV6-2 or TRBV6-3 and TRBJ2-5, with D maybe TRBD2 (6 bases). There are 13 residues in the CDR3. The V gene's germline CDR1 is MNHEY and CDR2 SVGEGT. V lost 6 bases to trimming and J lost 8 bases, with 16 bases between them. DNA of the CDR3: TGTGCCAGCAGCCGAAGACTAGTTCGAACCCAGTACTTC. It yields the protein CASSRRLVRTQYF.

The genes are TRBV7-8 and TRBJ1-5; 7 bases match TRBD1. CDR1 and CDR2 from the germline V gene are SGHVS and FQNEAQ. The V segment lost 5 bases and the J segment 7 bases; nucleotides outside the gene matches: 8. The CDR3 is made up of 14 amino acids. CDR3: CASSIRQGWQPQHF. In nucleotides, the CDR3 is TGTGCCAGCAGCATCAGACAGGGATGGCAGCCCCAGCATTTT.

The chain joins TRBV20-1 to TRBJ2-3; D remains unclear. CDR1 DFQATT and CDR2 SNEGSKA come from the germline V gene (reference sequence). The V end lost 3 bases, the J end lost 2 bases, and 9 bases lay between the germline ends. The CDR3 is made up of 13 amino acids. CDR3 residues: CSASGVITDTQYF. The CDR3 coding sequence is TGCAGTGCTAGTGGTGTAATCACAGATACGCAGTATTTT.

This clonotype was picked up one time. This rearrangement joins TRBV20-1 to TRBJ1-1, with 7 nucleotides matching TRBD1. This CDR3 has 12 amino acids. The germline gives CDR1 DFQATT, CDR2 SNEGSKA (reference sequence). The J segment lost 7 bases and the V segment lost 3 bases, leaving 5 bases of the junction unmatched. The CDR3: CSASSRGSEAFF. The CDR3 region has the DNA TGCAGTGCTAGTAGCAGGGGGAGTGAAGCTTTCTTT.

This clonotype was counted a few times. The chain recombines TRBV7-2 with TRBJ2-7; D remains ambiguous. This CDR3 contains 13 residues. Germline V gene data show CDR1 as SGHTA and CDR2 as FQGNSA. The V gene lost 1 base and the J gene lost 2 bases, with 6 bases spanning the gap. The CDR3 here is CASSLERTYEQYF. CDR3 DNA: TGTGCCAGCAGCTTAGAACGCACCTACGAGCAGTACTTC.

In its sample, this clonotype ranks as medium-sized. The chain has TRBV15 and TRBJ2-2; possibly TRBD1 or TRBD2 for D (5 bases each). V was trimmed by 1 base and J by 6 bases, leaving 12 bases between them. The CDR3 is made up of 15 amino acids. The V gene's germline CDR1 is LNHNV and CDR2 YYDKDF (reference sequence). CDR3 in amino acids: CATSRGDHTPGELFF. The CDR3 nucleotides read TGTGCCACCAGCAGAGGGGACCACACACCCGGGGAGCTGTTTTTT.

The chain links TRBV19 to TRBJ2-1; TRBD2 aligns across 9 bases. V dropped 5 bases and J dropped 4; count of bases not matched to a gene: 12. The CDR3 runs 17 residues. CDR1 and CDR2 from the germline V gene are LNHDA and SQIVND (reference sequence). CDR3 sequence: CASSLSLTSGAYNEQFF. CDR3 nucleotides: TGTGCCAGTAGTCTATCATTGACTAGCGGCGCTTACAATGAGCAGTTCTTC.

The genes are TRBV6-1 and TRBJ1-1, with 7 bases fitting TRBD1. The ends lost 0 bases at V and 3 bases at J; junction bases unmatched: 7. Looked up from germline, CDR1 is MNHNS and CDR2 is SASEGT. The CDR3 extends over 16 amino acids. The CDR3 DNA is TGTGCCAGCAGTGAAGCGGGCCGTACAGGGGACACTGAAGCTTTCTTT. Amino acids: CASSEAGRTGDTEAFF.

This chain connects TRBV6-2 or TRBV6-3 to TRBJ2-5, with D perhaps TRBD2 (5 bases). The length of the CDR3 is 14 residues. Deletions cut 7 bases from V and 5 bases from J, with 17 bases between. Germline V gives CDR1 MNHEY, CDR2 SVGEGT. CDR3 DNA: TGTGCCAGCACCGATCGGGGTCCTGCGGAGACCCAGTACTTC. This translates into CASTDRGPAETQYF.

The CDR3 DNA is TGTGCCAGCAGCCCGAGCGGACCCGGAGAGAGAGGGAAACTGTTTTTT. It translates to CASSPSGPGERGKLFF. This rearrangement joins TRBV7-2 to TRBJ1-4, with D hard to call. The V gene lost 5 bases and the J gene lost 11 bases, with 24 bases spanning the gap. The CDR3 is 16 amino acids. Germline V CDR1 and CDR2: SGHTA, FQGNSA. Together with reference TRBV7-2 and TRBJ1-4, the CDR3 gives the full variable domain: GAGVSQSPSNKVTEKGKDVELRCDPISGHTALYWYRQSLGQGLEFLIYFQGNSAPDKSGLPSDRFSAERTGGSVSTLTIQRTQQEDSAVYLCASSPSGPGERGKLFFGSGTQLSVL.

V and J are TRBV7-9 and TRBJ2-5; the D gene is possibly TRBD1 (6 bases). Germline CDR1 is SEHNR and CDR2 is FQNEAQ (reference sequence). Trimming cost V 3 bases and J 5 bases, with 16 bases left between them. This CDR3 has 15 residues. The CDR3 is CASSLAIPGVETQYF. CDR3 DNA: TGTGCCAGCAGCTTGGCGATCCCAGGGGTGGAGACCCAGTACTTC.

The V and J genes are TRBV4-2 and TRBJ2-2; either TRBD1 or TRBD2 may fit D (5 bases each). Trimming took off 1 base at V and 1 base at J, with 10 bases between the two ends. The length of the CDR3 is 16 residues. Germline V lookup: CDR1 LGHNA, CDR2 YNFKEQ. The CDR3 nucleotides are TGTGCCAGCAGCCAAGCAGGGAGCGGGAACACCGGGGAGCTGTTTTTT. It yields the protein CASSQAGSGNTGELFF.